This T cell receptor (beta chain) comes out of a study of T cell repertoires in cytomegalovirus infection. Study context: It was the public TCR beta signatures that indicated both CMV infection and matching HLA type.

General study findings and limits: HLA-C-restricted, CMV-specific TCR beta clonotypes were dominant ex vivo. Cumulative public TCR beta family frequency identified CMV carriers with the relevant HLA.

Germline V gene lookup returns CDR1 SEHNR and CDR2 FQNEAQ (reference sequence). V lost 7 bases and J lost 2, with 12 bases in between. The CDR3 has 13 amino acids. TCRdb re-called the reads through MiXCR, storing one row per CDR3 protein. The table has just under 550,000 distinct CDR3 sequences, about 26% seen once. A remark on this clonotype: Its antigen is as yet unknown.

The chain couples TRBV7-9 to TRBJ2-7; possibly TRBD1 for D (5 bases). Sample: PBMCs. This clonotype originated in a human donor in good health (CMV status not recorded). Some clones in this sample may be carry-over from other donors' samples. The CDR3 protein is CASTPTETYEQYF. Written as DNA, the CDR3 is TGTGCCAGCACCCCGACAGAAACCTACGAGCAGTACTTC.